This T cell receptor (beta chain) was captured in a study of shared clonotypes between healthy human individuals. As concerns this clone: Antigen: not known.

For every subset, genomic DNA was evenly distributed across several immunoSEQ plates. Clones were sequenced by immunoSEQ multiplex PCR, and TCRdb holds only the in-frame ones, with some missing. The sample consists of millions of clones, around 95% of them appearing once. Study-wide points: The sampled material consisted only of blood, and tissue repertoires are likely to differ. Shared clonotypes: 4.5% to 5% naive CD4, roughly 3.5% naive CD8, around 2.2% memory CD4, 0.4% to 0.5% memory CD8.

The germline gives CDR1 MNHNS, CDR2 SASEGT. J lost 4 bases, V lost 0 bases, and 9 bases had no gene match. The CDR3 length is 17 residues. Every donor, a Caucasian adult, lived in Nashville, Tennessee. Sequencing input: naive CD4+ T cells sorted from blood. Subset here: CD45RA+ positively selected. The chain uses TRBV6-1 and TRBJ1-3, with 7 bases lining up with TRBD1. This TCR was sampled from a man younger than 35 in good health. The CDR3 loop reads CASSEAPFGTAGNTIYF. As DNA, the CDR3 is TGTGCCAGCAGTGAAGCGCCGTTCGGGACAGCCGGAAACACCATATATTTT.